This T cell receptor (beta chain) was recorded in a study of OX40 agonist ivuxolimab in advanced cancers. Measured with immunoSEQ multiplex PCR; TCRdb has only the in-frame clones, and not every one. The data show roughly 40,000 clones, 85% to 95% seen once. V lost 4 bases to trimming and J lost 2 bases; unmatched junction nucleotides: 5. The CDR3 is made up of 15 amino acids. Germline CDR1 MNHEY, CDR2 SMNVEV (reference sequence). The sequence was obtained from an adult with an advanced solid tumor such as melanoma, head and neck, liver or kidney cancer. V gene TRBV27 combines with J gene TRBJ2-3; TRBD2 aligns across 8 bases. This specimen was CD4+ or CD8+ T cells sorted from blood, taken in a trial of the OX40 agonist ivuxolimab. In DNA form, the CDR3 reads TGTGCCAGCAGTTCTTGGACTAGCTACACAGATACGCAGTATTTT. Translated: CASSSWTSYTDTQYF.